The 19 T cell receptor beta chains given below trace back to one sample, sequenced in a study of cytomegalovirus exposure and HLA in healthy donors. PCR used 60 Vbeta primers and 13 Jbeta primers. Produced via immunoSEQ multiplex PCR; TCRdb's table is partial and in-frame only. The sample carries around 170,000 clones, 75% to 85% recorded once. Sample: PBMCs. Receptors originate from a woman in her 30s in good health and CMV-seropositive.

The J gene is TRBJ2-5, the V gene TRBV5-1; D uncertain. V lost 0 bases and J 0 bases, leaving 6 bases between the germline ends. This CDR3 has 14 residues. The V gene's germline CDR1 is SGHRS and CDR2 YFSETQ. CDR3: CASSLASYQETQYF. CDR3 nucleotide sequence: TGCGCCAGCAGCTTGGCCAGTTACCAAGAGACCCAGTACTTC.

The rearrangement links TRBV16 to TRBJ2-7, with D possibly TRBD1 on 6 matching bases. The CDR3 loop spans 14 amino acids. Germline V CDR1 and CDR2: KGHSY, FQNENV. Between the trimmed V and J ends, which lost 6 bases and 0 bases, there was a span of 12 bases. This CDR3 reads CASSDRIISYEQYF. Written as DNA, the CDR3 is TGTGCCAGCAGTGACAGGATCATCTCCTACGAGCAGTACTTC.

The rearrangement uses TRBV19 and TRBJ2-3, with 9 positions matching TRBD2. V shed 1 base and J 0 bases; nucleotides not matched to a gene: 2. Germline V CDR1 and CDR2: LNHDA, SQIVND (reference sequence). The length of the CDR3 is 16 residues. For the CDR3, the DNA is TGTGCCAGTAGTATAGGTCTAGCGGGGAGCACAGATACGCAGTATTTT. Translation: CASSIGLAGSTDTQYF.

The V gene is TRBV2, the J gene TRBJ2-3; 8 bases map to TRBD1. The V gene's germline CDR1 is SNHLY and CDR2 FYNNEI. This CDR3 has 15 amino acids. V dropped 6 bases and J dropped 6; count of bases not matched to a gene: 11. The CDR3 loop is CASRGGQGSLDTQYF. In DNA, the CDR3 is TGTGCCAGCAGGGGTGGACAGGGATCGTTGGATACGCAGTATTTT.

Here the CDR3 DNA reads TGCGCCAGCAGCCAAGACACCTTTGGAGGCAATCAGCCCCAGCATTTT. Its protein is CASSQDTFGGNQPQHF. The gene calls are TRBV4-1 and TRBJ1-5; D is unclear. V was trimmed by 0 bases and J by 2 bases, leaving 11 bases between them. The CDR3 runs to 16 residues. CDR1 is MGHRA and CDR2 is YSYEKL in the germline V gene.

This clone turned up a few times. The V gene is TRBV6-6, the J gene TRBJ1-6; D is undetermined. The CDR3 spans 15 residues. The germline gives CDR1 MNHNY, CDR2 SVGAGI (reference sequence). Trimming removed 6 bases from V and 6 bases from J, with 15 bases in between. In DNA form, the CDR3 reads TGTGCCAGCAGCCCCCCCACTACGACTAATTCACCCCTCCACTTT. As protein: CASSPPTTTNSPLHF.

V is TRBV27 and J is TRBJ1-5; the match to TRBD1 covers 10 bases. CDR1 is MNHEY, CDR2 SMNVEV, per germline (reference sequence). J was trimmed by 6 bases and V by 5 bases; bases with no gene match: 13. This CDR3 is built from 17 residues. The CDR3 nucleotides read TGTGCCAGCAGTATAACCGGGACAGGGGAGCGTATTCAGCCCCAGCATTTT. Its protein product is CASSITGTGERIQPQHF.

The V and J genes are TRBV6-1 and TRBJ2-1, with 9 bases lining up with TRBD2. This CDR3 contains 16 residues. Germline V gives CDR1 MNHNS, CDR2 SASEGT. Trimming at V came to 1 base and at J to 4 bases, leaving 5 bases not matched to a gene. CDR3: CASSEEWRGGYNEQFF. The DNA of the CDR3 is TGTGCCAGCAGTGAAGAATGGCGGGGGGGATACAATGAGCAGTTCTTC.

The V gene is TRBV14, the J gene TRBJ1-2; D remains ambiguous. V dropped 1 base and J dropped 2 bases, with 11 bases sitting between them. From germline, CDR1 is SGHDN and CDR2 FVKESK. The CDR3 is 15 amino acids. CDR3 residues: CASSQAPRGNYGYTF. In DNA, the CDR3 is TGTGCCAGCAGCCAAGCTCCGCGAGGGAACTATGGCTACACCTTC. Full variable domain (missing parts from reference TRBV14 and TRBJ1-2): EAGVTQFPSHSVIEKGQTVTLRCDPISGHDNLYWYRRVMGKEIKFLLHFVKESKQDESGMPNNRFLAERTGGTYSTLKVQPAELEDSGVYFCASSQAPRGNYGYTFGSGTRLTVV.

This clone was found a few times. J is TRBJ2-7 and V is TRBV4-1; 11 nucleotides match TRBD1. Losses at the gene ends were 4 bases for V and 3 bases for J; bases not matched to a gene: 5. Germline CDR1 reads MGHRA; CDR2 reads YSYEKL. CDR3 length: 15 amino acids. The CDR3 nucleotides read TGCGCCAGCAGCCTACGGACAGGGGGCGACTACGAGCAGTACTTC. Residues: CASSLRTGGDYEQYF.

The gene calls are TRBV28 and TRBJ1-5; 7 bases are a match to TRBD1. V lost 6 bases and J lost 6; bases outside the gene matches: 11. The germline V gene encodes CDR1 MDHEN and CDR2 SYDVKM. The CDR3 is 15 residues long. In nucleotides, the CDR3 is TGTGCCAGCAGCTTTTACAGGGGTAGGGGTCAGCCCCAGCATTTT. Its translation is CASSFYRGRGQPQHF.

To note about this clone: The junction differs from germline at one of its ends, possibly a read error. The rearrangement joins TRBV27 to TRBJ1-5; no reliable D call. The CDR3 totals 13 residues. Germline V gene data show CDR1 as MNHEY and CDR2 as SMNVEV (reference sequence). This CDR3 reads CASSVSRNQPQHF. The CDR3 nucleotides are TGTGCCAGCAGTGTATCCCGGAATCAGCCCCAGCATTTT.

This rearrangement joins TRBV9 to TRBJ2-5, with 11 bases that match TRBD2. The CDR3 loop spans 16 amino acids. Germline CDR1 reads SGDLS; CDR2 reads YYNGEE. V shed 2 bases, J shed 4 bases, and the junction held 7 bases outside the gene matches. The CDR3 DNA reads as TGTGCCAGCAGCGTCCCTAGCGGGGGGCTGGGAGAGACCCAGTACTTC. Amino acid sequence: CASSVPSGGLGETQYF.

The chain has TRBV6-1 and TRBJ2-7; D uncertain. The CDR3 covers 13 residues. CDR1 MNHNS and CDR2 SASEGT come from the germline V gene. Trimming stripped 4 bases from V and 0 bases from J, with 7 bases between. The CDR3 here is CASSGRSSYEQYF. CDR3 in DNA: TGTGCCAGCAGTGGGAGAAGCTCCTACGAGCAGTACTTC.

This clone was counted a single time. For the CDR3, the DNA is TGTGCCAGCAGCCAACTACAGGAGTTAAAGTACTTC. It codes for CASSQLQELKYF. The gene calls are TRBV6-1 and TRBJ2-7; maybe TRBD1 (5 bases). CDR1 is MNHNS and CDR2 is SASEGT in the germline V gene. V lost 6 bases and J lost 11, with 17 bases in between. This CDR3 is built from 12 residues.

The chain employs TRBV11-2 and TRBJ2-1, with 9 bases matching TRBD1. The germline gives CDR1 SGHAT, CDR2 FQNNGV. The CDR3 has 15 amino acids. With 5 bases clipped from V and 7 bases from J, the junction kept 9 bases outside the gene matches. The CDR3, as DNA: TGTGCCAGCAGCCCTCGAGGGACAGGGTTAAATGAGCAGTTCTTC. This codes for CASSPRGTGLNEQFF.

The V gene is TRBV4-3, the J gene TRBJ2-2; possibly TRBD1 for D (5 bases). V lost 2 bases and J 2 bases, leaving 9 bases between the germline ends. Germline V gene lookup returns CDR1 LGHNA and CDR2 YSLEER. There are 15 residues in the CDR3. CDR3 residues: CASSQQGFNTGELFF. The CDR3, as DNA: TGCGCCAGCAGCCAACAGGGTTTCAACACCGGGGAGCTGTTTTTT.

On this clone: At one boundary the junction diverges from the germline segment, which might be a read error. V usage is TRBV13 and J usage is TRBJ1-3; 9 nucleotides match TRBD1. CDR1 is PRHDT and CDR2 is FYEKMQ in the germline V gene (reference sequence). CDR3 size: 14 residues. CDR3 amino acids: CASSLGQGFGTIYF. For the CDR3, the DNA is TGTGCCAGCAGCCTAGGACAGGGGTTCGGCACCATATATTTT.

The DNA for the CDR3 is TGCGCCAGCAGCTGGGGGACTAGACGGTTGGATGAGCAGTTCTTC. This codes for CASSWGTRRLDEQFF. This sequence joins TRBV5-1 and TRBJ2-1; 8 bases map to TRBD2. Germline V gene lookup returns CDR1 SGHRS and CDR2 YFSETQ. The CDR3 runs to 15 residues. Trimming removed 3 bases from V and 8 bases from J; junction bases left unmatched: 10.